This is a list of T cell receptor beta chains from one sample in a study of blood T cell repertoires in COVID-19. Data came from immunoSEQ multiplex PCR; TCRdb stores just in-frame clones and leaves some out. The sample has about 94,000 clones, 87% seen once; the top ten hold approximately 4.4%. The sequenced sample consisted of peripheral blood. The source is a woman aged 80 or older with acute or convalescent COVID-19. CDR3s include the opening cysteine and the closing phenylalanine or tryptophan. Fields, in order: V gene, J gene, D gene, clone size, CDR3 protein, CDR3 DNA. D genes are given only for firm matches. Only part of the rows carry a size: once, few, many, or a class if the clone is expanded.

V: TRBV5-6
J: TRBJ1-1
D: .
size: .
CDR3: CASSITGTEAFF
DNA: TGTGCCAGCAGCATAACCGGGACAGAAGCTTTCTTT

V: TRBV4-2
J: TRBJ1-2
D: TRBD1
size: .
CDR3: CASSQDGTGVGANYGYTF
DNA: TGTGCCAGCAGCCAAGATGGGACAGGGGTGGGAGCTAACTATGGCTACACCTTC

V: TRBV30
J: TRBJ1-1
D: .
size: .
CDR3: CAWTVNTEAFF
DNA: TGTGCCTGGACGGTTAACACTGAAGCTTTCTTT

V: TRBV5-6
J: TRBJ2-3
D: TRBD1
size: few
CDR3: CASSLHRTGGTDTQYF
DNA: TGTGCCAGCAGCCTACACCGGACAGGGGGCACAGATACGCAGTATTTT

V: TRBV5-6
J: TRBJ1-4
D: .
size: .
CDR3: CASTKISAGNEKLFF
DNA: TGTGCCAGCACCAAAATCAGCGCTGGGAATGAAAAACTGTTTTTT

V: TRBV4-2
J: TRBJ2-7
D: .
size: .
CDR3: CASSQQVAVTYEQYF
DNA: TGTGCCAGCAGCCAGCAGGTAGCGGTCACCTACGAGCAGTACTTC

V: TRBV7-8
J: TRBJ2-7
D: .
size: .
CDR3: CASSPGQFYEQYF
DNA: TGTGCCAGCAGCCCAGGACAGTTCTACGAGCAGTACTTC

V: TRBV19
J: TRBJ1-1
D: TRBD1
size: .
CDR3: CASSHPGQGPNTEAFF
DNA: TGTGCCAGTAGTCATCCGGGACAGGGACCGAACACTGAAGCTTTCTTT

V: TRBV4-3
J: TRBJ2-2
D: TRBD2
size: .
CDR3: CASSQDLLAGRGYTGELFF
DNA: TGCGCCAGCAGCCAAGATTTACTAGCGGGGAGAGGGTACACCGGGGAGCTGTTTTTT

V: TRBV30
J: TRBJ1-2
D: .
size: .
CDR3: CASHSGAGYTF
DNA: TGTGCCTCGCACTCAGGGGCTGGCTACACCTTC

V: TRBV6-5
J: TRBJ2-7
D: .
size: once
CDR3: CAGQRARGSYEQYF
DNA: TGTGCCGGTCAGCGCGCCCGGGGTTCCTACGAGCAGTACTTC

V: TRBV5-1
J: TRBJ1-6
D: .
size: .
CDR3: CASSPMGAGLNSPLHF
DNA: TGCGCCAGCAGCCCGATGGGCGCAGGGCTTAATTCACCCCTCCACTTT

V: TRBV7-9
J: TRBJ1-2
D: .
size: .
CDR3: CASSYGENYGYTF
DNA: TGTGCCAGCAGTTACGGGGAGAACTATGGCTACACCTTC

V: TRBV5-1
J: TRBJ2-1
D: TRBD1
size: .
CDR3: CASSSPSGTGGNEQFF
DNA: TGCGCCAGCAGCTCCCCTTCCGGGACAGGGGGCAATGAGCAGTTCTTC

V: TRBV2
J: TRBJ2-2
D: TRBD1
size: .
CDR3: CASRSRTGMTGELFF
DNA: TGTGCCAGCAGGAGCAGGACAGGGATGACCGGGGAGCTGTTTTTT

V: TRBV7-2
J: TRBJ2-6
D: .
size: once
CDR3: CASSFKTGANVLTF
DNA: TGTGCCAGCAGCTTTAAAACTGGGGCCAACGTCCTGACTTTC